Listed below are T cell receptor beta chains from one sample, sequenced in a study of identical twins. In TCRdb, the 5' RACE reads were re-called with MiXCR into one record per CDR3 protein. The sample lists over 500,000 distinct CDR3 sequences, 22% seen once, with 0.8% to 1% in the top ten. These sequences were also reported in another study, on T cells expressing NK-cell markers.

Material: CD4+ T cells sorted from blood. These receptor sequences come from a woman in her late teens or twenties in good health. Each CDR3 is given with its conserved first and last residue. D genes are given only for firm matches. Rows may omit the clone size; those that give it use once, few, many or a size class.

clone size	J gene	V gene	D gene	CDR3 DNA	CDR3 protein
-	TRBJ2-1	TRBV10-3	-	TGTGCCATCAATCCGGGCCAAAGCTCCTACAATGAGCAGTTCTTC	CAINPGQSSYNEQFF
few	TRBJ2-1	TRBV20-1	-	TGCAGTGCTAGTATACCGGGGGCATGGGGCAATGAGCAGTTCTTC	CSASIPGAWGNEQFF
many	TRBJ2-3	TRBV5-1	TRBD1	TGCGCCAGCAGCCCGACAGGGGTGGCAGATACGCAGTATTTT	CASSPTGVADTQYF
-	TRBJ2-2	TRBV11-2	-	TGTGCCAGCAGCTTAAGGACTATTTCGAACACCGGGGAGCTGTTTTTT	CASSLRTISNTGELFF
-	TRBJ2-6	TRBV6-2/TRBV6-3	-	TGTGCCAGCAGCCCCACAGGGCTTGGGGCCAACGTCCTGACTTTC	CASSPTGLGANVLTF
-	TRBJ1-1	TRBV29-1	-	TGCAGCGTTGCAGGGGTTTTGAACACTGAAGCTTTCTTT	CSVAGVLNTEAFF
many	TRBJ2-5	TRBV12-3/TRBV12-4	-	TGTGCCAGCAATCAACTAGCCTCTGGAGAGACCCAGTACTTC	CASNQLASGETQYF
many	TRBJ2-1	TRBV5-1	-	TGCGCCAGCAGCTTGAGGCGGGGCCTCTCCCCCATCTACAATGAGCAGTTCTTC	CASSLRRGLSPIYNEQFF
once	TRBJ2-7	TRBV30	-	TGTGCCTGGAGCCTCGGGACGCCCTACGAGCAGTACTTC	CAWSLGTPYEQYF
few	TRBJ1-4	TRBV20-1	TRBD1	TGCAGTGCTACACCGGGACAGTATAATGAAAAACTGTTTTTT	CSATPGQYNEKLFF
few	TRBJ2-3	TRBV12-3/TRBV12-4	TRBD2	TGTGCCAGCACCGCCGGGACTAGTCGGGTAGATACGCAGTATTTT	CASTAGTSRVDTQYF
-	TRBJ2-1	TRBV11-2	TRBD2	TGTGCCAGCAGCGCTTTCCTGACTAGCGGGAGGTCCTACAATGAGCAGTTCTTC	CASSAFLTSGRSYNEQFF
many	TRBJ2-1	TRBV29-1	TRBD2	TGCAGCTCCCTGAAGCGGGAGAGGAGGCTTCAGCTCTTC	CSSLKRERRLQLF
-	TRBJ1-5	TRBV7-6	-	TGTGCCAGCAGCTTAGAACATCCGACGGGTAGCAATCAGCCCCAGCATTTT	CASSLEHPTGSNQPQHF
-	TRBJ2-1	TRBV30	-	TGTGCCTGGAGTGTACAAAGAACGGCCTACAATGAGCAGTTCTTC	CAWSVQRTAYNEQFF
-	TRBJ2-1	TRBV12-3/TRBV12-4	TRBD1	TGTGCCAGCAGTACCGGGACAGGCGGTGAGCAGTTCTTC	CASSTGTGGEQFF
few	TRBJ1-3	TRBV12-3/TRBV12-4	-	TGTGCCAGCAGTTTCGGGCGGGTCTCTGGAAACACCATATATTTT	CASSFGRVSGNTIYF
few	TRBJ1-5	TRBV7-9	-	TGTGCCAGCAGCTTAGCAGGGAGACACAATCAGCCCCAGCATTTT	CASSLAGRHNQPQHF
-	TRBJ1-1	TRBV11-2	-	TGTGCCAGCAGCTTAGTGCCGGGCGGTTTGGCTTTCTTT	CASSLVPGGLAFF
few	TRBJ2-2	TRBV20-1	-	TGCAGTGCCATCGAAGGGACCGGGGCACCCGGGGAGCTGTTTTTT	CSAIEGTGAPGELFF
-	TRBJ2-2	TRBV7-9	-	TGTGCCAGCAGCCAGTCTGCCGGGGAGCTGTTTTTT	CASSQSAGELFF
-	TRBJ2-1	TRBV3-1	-	TGTGCCAGCAGCCAACGTAGCGGCGATGAGCAGTTCTTC	CASSQRSGDEQFF
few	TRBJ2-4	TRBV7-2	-	TGTGCCAGCAGCGGACGGACAGTCCTAGCCAAAAACATTCAGTACTTC	CASSGRTVLAKNIQYF
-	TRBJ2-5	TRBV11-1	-	TGTGCCAGCAGCTTGCGGACACATGGGACCCAGTACTTC	CASSLRTHGTQYF
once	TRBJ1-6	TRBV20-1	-	TGCAGTGCTAGACCCGGGAGCTCCTATAATTCACCCCTCCACTTT	CSARPGSSYNSPLHF
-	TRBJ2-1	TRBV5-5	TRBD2	TGTGCCAGCAGCCAGATAGCGGGAGGGCCCGTCAATGAGCAGTTCTTC	CASSQIAGGPVNEQFF
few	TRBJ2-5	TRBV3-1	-	TGTGCCAGCACCTCCTCCCCAGCGGCTCAAGCTGGGACCCAGTACTTC	CASTSSPAAQAGTQYF
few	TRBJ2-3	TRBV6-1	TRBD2	TGTGCCACCCGGCTAGCGGGAATCACAGATACGCAGTATTTT	CATRLAGITDTQYF
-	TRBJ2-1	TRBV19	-	TGTGCCAGTAGGAAGTCTACTGTGAGCTCCTACAATGAGCAGTTCTTC	CASRKSTVSSYNEQFF
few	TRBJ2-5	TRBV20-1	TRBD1	TGCAGTGCTGGAAGACAGGGAATGGAGACCCAGTACTTC	CSAGRQGMETQYF
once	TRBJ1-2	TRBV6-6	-	TGTGCCAGCAGTTCCAGGTCAGGCTACACCTTC	CASSSRSGYTF
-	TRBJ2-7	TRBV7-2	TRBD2	TGTGCCAGCAGCTTAAAGTGGGCGGGAGGAACCTACGAGCAGTACTTC	CASSLKWAGGTYEQYF
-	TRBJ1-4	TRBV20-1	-	TGCAGTGCTCACCCGGGTGAGAAACTGTTTTTT	CSAHPGEKLFF
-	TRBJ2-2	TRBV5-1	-	TGCGCCAGCAGCTGGAGCCGTAACACCGGGGAGCTGTTTTTT	CASSWSRNTGELFF
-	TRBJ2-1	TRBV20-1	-	TGCAGTGCTAGAGAACCTGCGTGGAATGAGCAGTTCTTC	CSAREPAWNEQFF
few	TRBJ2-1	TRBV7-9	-	TGTGCCAGCAGCTCAAATCCCCGGGGACACAATGAGCAGTTCTTC	CASSSNPRGHNEQFF
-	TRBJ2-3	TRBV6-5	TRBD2	TGTGCCAGCAGTTACGGGCACGGCGGGAGGCCCGCCTATACGCAGTATTTT	CASSYGHGGRPAYTQYF
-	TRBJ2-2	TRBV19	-	TGTGCCACCACTCCCTTCACCGGGGAGCTGTTTTTT	CATTPFTGELFF
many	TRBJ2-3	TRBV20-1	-	TGCAGTGCAAAACTCCCGGGAGATACGCAGTATTTT	CSAKLPGDTQYF
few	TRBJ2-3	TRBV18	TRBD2	TGTGCCAGCTCACTCAACAGCGGGGGAACGGATACGCAGTATTTT	CASSLNSGGTDTQYF
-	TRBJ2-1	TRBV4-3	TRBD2	TGCGCCAGCAGCCCCGGCGCCCTCCCGAGCGGGAGTGTCGATGAGCAGTTCTTC	CASSPGALPSGSVDEQFF
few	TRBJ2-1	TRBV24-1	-	TGTGCCACCAGTGATCCCCTGGGCAATGAGCAGTTCTTC	CATSDPLGNEQFF
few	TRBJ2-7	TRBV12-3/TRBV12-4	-	TGTGCCAGCAGCCCCCTCACGGGAGTAAATGACGAGCAGTACTTC	CASSPLTGVNDEQYF
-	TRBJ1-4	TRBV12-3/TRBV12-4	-	TGTGCCAGCAGCCAAGACAGAAATAATGAAAAACTGTTTTTT	CASSQDRNNEKLFF
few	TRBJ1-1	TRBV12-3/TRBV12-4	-	TGTGCCAGCAGTTTGATGAGGGGTGCGGGCACTGAAGCTTTCTTT	CASSLMRGAGTEAFF
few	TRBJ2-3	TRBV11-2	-	TGTGCCAGCAGCCCCGGGGGGCGGGGATACACAGATACGCAGTATTTT	CASSPGGRGYTDTQYF
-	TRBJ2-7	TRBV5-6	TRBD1	TGTGCCAGCAGCACCGATGGACAGGTTGGTAACGAGCAGTACTTC	CASSTDGQVGNEQYF
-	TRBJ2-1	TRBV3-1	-	TGTGCCAGCAGCCTAAGACCCTTTCCCGGTAACAATGAGCAGTTCTTC	CASSLRPFPGNNEQFF
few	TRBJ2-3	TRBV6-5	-	TGTGCCAGCAGTTACTTCGGTATTAGCACAGATACGCAGTATTTT	CASSYFGISTDTQYF
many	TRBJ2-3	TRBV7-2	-	TGTGCCAGCAGGCTGGGAGATACGCAGTATTTT	CASRLGDTQYF
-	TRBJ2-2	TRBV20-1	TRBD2	TGCAGTGCTAGGGGACTAGCGGGGGGAACGAACACCGGGGAGCTGTTTTTT	CSARGLAGGTNTGELFF
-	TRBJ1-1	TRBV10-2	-	TGCGCCAGCAGTGATATACAGGGTTACACTGAAGCTTTCTTT	CASSDIQGYTEAFF
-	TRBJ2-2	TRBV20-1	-	TGCAGTGCTAGTCCCGGGGCCGGGGAGCTGTTTTTT	CSASPGAGELFF
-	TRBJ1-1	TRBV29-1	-	TGCAGCGCCGACCTAACGCGGACTGAAGCTTTCTTT	CSADLTRTEAFF
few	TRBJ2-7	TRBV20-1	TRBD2	TGCAGTGCTAGATCGGGACTAGCGGTCTCAGAGCAGTACTTC	CSARSGLAVSEQYF
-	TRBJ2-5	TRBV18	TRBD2	TGTGCCAGCTCAAGCGGGGGCGATGTGACCCAGTACTTC	CASSSGGDVTQYF
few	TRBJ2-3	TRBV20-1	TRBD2	TGCAGTGCCCCACTAGCGGGGGCCACAGATACGCAGTATTTT	CSAPLAGATDTQYF